The entry that follows covers one TCR beta chain sequence. These data originate in a study of blood T cell repertoires in COVID-19. This CDR3 has 16 amino acids. Germline values: CDR1 SGHAT, CDR2 FQNNGV. V lost 6 bases and J 2 bases, leaving 17 bases between the germline ends. Original handling: It was from reference gene primer amplification that nucleated cell counts were estimated. Produced via immunoSEQ multiplex PCR; TCRdb's table is partial and in-frame only. The D gene and trimming were derived from the DNA, and the V and J assignments and clone size from that table. This table has 150,000 to 200,000 clones, approximately 85% appearing once.

This rearrangement joins TRBV11-2 to TRBJ1-3, with D tentatively TRBD1 (6 bases). Sequencing was carried out using peripheral blood. The sequence was collected from a woman aged 55-69 years with acute or convalescent COVID-19. This CDR3 is CASRRSTGVAGNTIYF. The CDR3 DNA is TGTGCCAGCAGGAGATCGACAGGAGTAGCTGGAAACACCATATATTTT. The full variable domain, with the rest looked up from reference TRBV11-2 and TRBJ1-3, is EAGVAQSPRYKIIEKRQSVAFWCNPISGHATLYWYQQILGQGPKLLIQFQNNGVVDDSQLPKDRFSAERLKGVDSTLKIQPAKLEDSAVYLCASRRSTGVAGNTIYFGEGSWLTVV.